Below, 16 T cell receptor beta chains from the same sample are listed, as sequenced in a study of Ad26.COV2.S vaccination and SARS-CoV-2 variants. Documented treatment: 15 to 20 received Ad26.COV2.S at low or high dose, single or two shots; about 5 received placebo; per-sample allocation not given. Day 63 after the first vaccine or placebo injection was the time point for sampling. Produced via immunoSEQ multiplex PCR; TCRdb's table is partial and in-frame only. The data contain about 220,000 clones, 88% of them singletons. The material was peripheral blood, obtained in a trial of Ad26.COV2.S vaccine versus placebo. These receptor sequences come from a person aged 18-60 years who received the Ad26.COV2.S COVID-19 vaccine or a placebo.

The CDR3 protein is CASSLGTWEENTGELFF. DNA for the CDR3: TGTGCCAGCAGCTTAGGGACATGGGAGGAAAACACCGGGGAGCTGTTTTTT. The chain recombines TRBV11-3 with TRBJ2-2; perhaps TRBD2 as D (6 bases). The ends were cut back, 1 base at V and 2 bases at J, with 14 bases in the middle. This CDR3 has 17 residues. Germline V gives CDR1 SGHNT, CDR2 YENEEA.

The CDR3 DNA reads as TGTGCCACCAGAGGGACAGGGAAGACTGAAGCTTTCTTT. Amino acids: CATRGTGKTEAFF. The chain couples TRBV24-1 to TRBJ1-1; 9 nucleotides align to TRBD1. Germline CDR1 reads KGHDR; CDR2 reads SFDVKD. Trimming cost V 7 bases and J 5 bases; bases outside gene matches: 4. This CDR3 spans 13 amino acids.

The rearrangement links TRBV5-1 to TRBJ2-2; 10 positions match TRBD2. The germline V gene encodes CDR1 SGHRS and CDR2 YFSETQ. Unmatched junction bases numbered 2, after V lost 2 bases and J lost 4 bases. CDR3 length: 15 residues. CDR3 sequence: CASSLAGGLTGELFF. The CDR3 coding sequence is TGCGCCAGCAGCTTAGCGGGGGGGCTCACCGGGGAGCTGTTTTTT.

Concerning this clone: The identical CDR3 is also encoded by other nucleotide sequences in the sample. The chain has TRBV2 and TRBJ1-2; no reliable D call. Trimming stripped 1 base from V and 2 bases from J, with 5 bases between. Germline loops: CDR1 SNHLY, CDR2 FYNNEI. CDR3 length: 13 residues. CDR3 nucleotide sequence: TGTGCCAGCAGTGAAGGAGGAAACTATGGCTACACCTTC. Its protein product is CASSEGGNYGYTF.

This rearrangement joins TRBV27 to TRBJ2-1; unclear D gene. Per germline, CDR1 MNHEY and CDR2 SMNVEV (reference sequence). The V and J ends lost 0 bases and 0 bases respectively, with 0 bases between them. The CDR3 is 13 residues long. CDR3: CASSLSSYNEQFF. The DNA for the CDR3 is TGTGCCAGCAGTTTATCCTCCTACAATGAGCAGTTCTTC.

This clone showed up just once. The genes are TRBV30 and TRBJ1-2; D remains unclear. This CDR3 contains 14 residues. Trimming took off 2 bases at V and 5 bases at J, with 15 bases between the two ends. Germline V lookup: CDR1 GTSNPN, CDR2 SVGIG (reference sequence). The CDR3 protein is CAWSPTRRGYGYTF. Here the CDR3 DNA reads TGTGCCTGGAGTCCAACCCGAAGAGGTTATGGCTACACCTTC.

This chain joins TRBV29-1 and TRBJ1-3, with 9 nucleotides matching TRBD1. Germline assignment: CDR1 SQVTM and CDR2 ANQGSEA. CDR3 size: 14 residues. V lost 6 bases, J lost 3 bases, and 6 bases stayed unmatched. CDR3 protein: CSVETGGYGNTIYF. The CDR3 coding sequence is TGCAGCGTCGAGACAGGGGGATATGGAAACACCATATATTTT.

CDR3 protein: CASSPGTGGNYGYTF. CDR3 coding DNA: TGTGCCAGCAGCCCTGGGACAGGAGGAAACTATGGCTACACCTTC. V gene TRBV9 combines with J gene TRBJ1-2, with 8 bases matching TRBD1. V shed 4 bases, J shed 2 bases, and the junction held 7 bases outside the gene matches. The CDR3 contains 15 residues. Germline values: CDR1 SGDLS, CDR2 YYNGEE.

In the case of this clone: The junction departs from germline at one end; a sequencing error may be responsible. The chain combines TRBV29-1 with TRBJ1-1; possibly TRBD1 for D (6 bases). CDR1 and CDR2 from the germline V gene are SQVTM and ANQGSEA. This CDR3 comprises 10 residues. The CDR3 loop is CSGAGTEAFF. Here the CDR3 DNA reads TGTTCAGGGGCAGGGACTGAAGCTTTCTTT.

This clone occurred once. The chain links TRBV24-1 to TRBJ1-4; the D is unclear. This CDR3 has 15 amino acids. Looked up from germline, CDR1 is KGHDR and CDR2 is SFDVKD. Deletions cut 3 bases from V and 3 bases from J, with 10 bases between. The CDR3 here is CATSDSGLSNEKLFF. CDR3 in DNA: TGTGCCACCAGTGATAGTGGTTTGTCTAATGAAAAACTGTTTTTT.

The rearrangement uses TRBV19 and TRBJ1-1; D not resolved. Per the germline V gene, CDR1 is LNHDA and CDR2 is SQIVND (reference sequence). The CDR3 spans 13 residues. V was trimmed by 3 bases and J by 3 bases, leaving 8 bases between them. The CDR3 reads CASSILEDTEAFF. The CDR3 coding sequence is TGTGCCAGTAGTATTCTGGAGGACACTGAAGCTTTCTTT.

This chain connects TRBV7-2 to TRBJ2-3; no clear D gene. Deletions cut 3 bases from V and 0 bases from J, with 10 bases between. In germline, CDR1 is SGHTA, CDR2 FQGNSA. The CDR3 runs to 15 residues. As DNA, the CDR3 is TGTGCCAGCAGCTTGTCAAGGGCGAGCACAGATACGCAGTATTTT. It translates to CASSLSRASTDTQYF.

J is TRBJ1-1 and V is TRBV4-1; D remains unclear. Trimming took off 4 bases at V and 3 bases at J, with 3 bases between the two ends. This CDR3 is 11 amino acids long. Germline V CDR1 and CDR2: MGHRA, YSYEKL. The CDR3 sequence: CASSRDTEAFF. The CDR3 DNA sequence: TGCGCCAGCAGCCGAGACACTGAAGCTTTCTTT.

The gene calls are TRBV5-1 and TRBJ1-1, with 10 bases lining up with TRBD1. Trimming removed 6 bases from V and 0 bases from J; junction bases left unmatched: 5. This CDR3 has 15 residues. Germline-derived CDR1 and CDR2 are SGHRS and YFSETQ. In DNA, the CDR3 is TGCGCCAGCAAGAGGACAGGGGGTATGAACACTGAAGCTTTCTTT. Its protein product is CASKRTGGMNTEAFF.

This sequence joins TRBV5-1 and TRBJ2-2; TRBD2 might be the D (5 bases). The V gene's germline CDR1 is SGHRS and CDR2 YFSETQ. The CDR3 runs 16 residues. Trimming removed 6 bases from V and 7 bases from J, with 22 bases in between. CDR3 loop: CASNPSGSMAFGELFF. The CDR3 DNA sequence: TGCGCCAGCAACCCCAGCGGCAGTATGGCATTCGGGGAGCTGTTTTTT.

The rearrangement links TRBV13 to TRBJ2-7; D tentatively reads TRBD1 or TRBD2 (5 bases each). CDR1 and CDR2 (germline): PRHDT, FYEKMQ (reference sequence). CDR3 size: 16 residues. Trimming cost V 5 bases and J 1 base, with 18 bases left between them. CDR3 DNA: TGTGCCAGCAGCGTACTGTTGAGGGGACGGTCCTACGAGCAGTACTTC. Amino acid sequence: CASSVLLRGRSYEQYF.